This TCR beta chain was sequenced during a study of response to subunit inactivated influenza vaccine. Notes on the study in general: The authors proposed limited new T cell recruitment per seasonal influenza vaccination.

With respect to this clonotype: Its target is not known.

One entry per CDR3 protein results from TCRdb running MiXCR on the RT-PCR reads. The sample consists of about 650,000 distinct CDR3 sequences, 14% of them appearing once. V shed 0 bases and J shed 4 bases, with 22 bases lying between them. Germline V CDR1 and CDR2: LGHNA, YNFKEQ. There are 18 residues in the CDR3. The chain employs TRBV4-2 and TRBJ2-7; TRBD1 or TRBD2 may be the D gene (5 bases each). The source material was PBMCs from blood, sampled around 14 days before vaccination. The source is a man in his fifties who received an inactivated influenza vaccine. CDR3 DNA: TGTGCCAGCAGCCAAGAAGTGTCGGGGCGGCTTTCGTTTTACGAGCAGTACTTC. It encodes CASSQEVSGRLSFYEQYF.